This TCR beta chain is from a study of PD-L1 blockade in urothelial cancer. Study-wide context: Patients had undergone 0 to 3 prior chemotherapy regimens.

Repertoires were generated with immunoSEQ multiplex PCR, while TCRdb's copy carries only in-frame clones and drops some. The sample contains around 110,000 clones, approximately 90% of which appear only once. Time point meaning: peripheral blood 6 weeks after treatment start. Concerning this clone: The same CDR3 also results from other DNA sequences found in this sample.

This clonotype was obtained from a man aged 55 to 69 with urothelial cancer. The sample in question was PBMCs, obtained around atezolizumab (anti-PD-L1) treatment.

CDR3 nucleotides: TGCGCCAGCAGCAGGGGACAGGGGTACGAGCAGTACTTC. Amino acids: CASSRGQGYEQYF. This chain links TRBV5-1 with TRBJ2-7; 10 bases line up with TRBD1. Germline values: CDR1 SGHRS, CDR2 YFSETQ. CDR3 length: 13 amino acids. Trimming removed 4 bases from V and 4 bases from J; junction bases left unmatched: 2.